This T cell receptor beta chain was identified in a study of blood T cell repertoires in COVID-19. Overall study context: Acute and convalescent COVID-19 samples came from the United States, Italy and Spain. The cDNA or gDNA used as material had been derived from T cells, B-cell-depleted T cells, or PBMCs.

V shed 7 bases, J shed 4 bases, and the junction held 12 bases outside the gene matches. The germline V gene encodes CDR1 MNHNY and CDR2 SVGAGI (reference sequence). The CDR3 consists of 15 residues. Two negative PCRs, clearance, or symptom resolution characterized the recovered Cohort 3 donors. Method: immunoSEQ multiplex PCR; TCRdb's copy keeps in-frame clones and lacks some. The table lists over 200,000 clones, roughly 89% of them singletons. The receptor was derived from a woman aged 40 to 50 who had recovered from COVID-19. The source material was PBMCs or T cells enriched from blood (not recorded which). This chain joins TRBV6-6 and TRBJ2-7; TRBD1 matches at 8 bases. In nucleotides, the CDR3 is TGTGCCAGCAACAACCCCGGGACAGGTGATTACGAGCAGTACTTC. It encodes CASNNPGTGDYEQYF.